The clone carrying this TCR beta chain showed up just a few times. The antigen is unknown. This CDR3 has 12 amino acids. Per the germline V gene, CDR1 is MDHEN and CDR2 is SYDVKM. V was clipped by 7 bases and J by 5 bases, with 8 bases between them. The data are from a study of beta chain features in type 1 diabetes. Expressed TCRB transcripts were sequenced because the entire RNA isolate underwent reverse transcription. The data were produced by immunoSEQ multiplex PCR, yet TCRdb's version contains in-frame clones alone and is incomplete. Of fewer than 550,000 clones listed, approximately 10% are singletons. Sorting with CD45RO/CCR7/CD25/CD127/CD95/CD27 yielded naive, central memory, regulatory and stem-like memory CD4+ cells. Points from the study as a whole: All four CD4+ subsets from Type 1 diabetes patients carried moderately but significantly shorter TCRB CDR3s. The naive, central memory and Treg TCRB repertoires of patients appeared to be more similar to one another than those of healthy donors. VDJ junctions from patients with type 1 diabetes contained fewer insertions and more deletions.

The V call is TRBV28, the J call TRBJ1-4, with TRBD1 as a possible D gene (6 bases). This receptor was taken from a woman between 18 and 29 years old in good health. The sample consisted of naive CD4+ T cells from blood. The CDR3 here is CASKGQNEKLFF. In DNA, the CDR3 is TGTGCCAGCAAAGGACAGAATGAAAAACTGTTTTTT.